One sample yielded the 23 T cell receptor beta chains listed below, sequenced in a study of tumor and adjacent non-tumor tissue in lung cancer. No cell sorting was done before RNA was extracted from the tissue. A modified ARM-PCR protocol with three rounds of nested PCR amplified TCRbeta. TCRdb analysed the multiplex PCR reads with MiXCR anew, one entry per CDR3 protein. The sample has around 99,000 distinct CDR3 sequences; roughly 80% are singletons. Input material: lung tumor tissue. These receptors were obtained from a woman between 55 and 75 years old with non-small cell lung cancer.

This clonotype has only one observation. One end of the junction is discordant with germline, which a read error may explain. The chain employs TRBV20-1 and TRBJ2-2, with D perhaps matching TRBD2 (5 bases). Germline CDR1 DFQATT, CDR2 SNEGSKA (reference sequence). The CDR3 loop spans 12 amino acids. The CDR3 is CSARSNAGELLF. In nucleotides, the CDR3 is TGCAGTGCTAGATCGAATGCCGGGGAGCTGTTATTT.

Ten or more counts support this clonotype. The CDR3 sequence is CSARHLVGEQFF. In nucleotides, the CDR3 is TGCAGTGCTAGGCATTTGGTGGGCGAGCAGTTCTTC. This chain links TRBV20-1 with TRBJ2-1; D call uncertain. In germline, CDR1 is DFQATT, CDR2 SNEGSKA (reference sequence). The V end lost 3 bases, the J end lost 10 bases, and 13 bases lay between the germline ends. This CDR3 spans 12 amino acids.

This clonotype was observed at least ten times. The chain is built from TRBV5-6 and TRBJ1-6, with a possible D match to TRBD1 (5 bases). Germline-derived CDR1 and CDR2 are SGHDT and YYEEEE. V was cut by 4 bases and J by 8 bases, with 19 bases left in between. The CDR3 length is 16 residues. The CDR3 nucleotides read TGTGCCAGCAGCCCGGACTTGGGGGTGGGCGATTCACCCCTCCACTTT. This encodes CASSPDLGVGDSPLHF.

Details on this clonotype: One base away lies a much larger clone, so this may be a sequencing read error. The chain combines TRBV6-2 or TRBV6-3 with TRBJ2-7; D remains unclear. Germline CDR1 MNHEY, CDR2 SVGEGT. The CDR3 is 14 amino acids. The V and J ends lost 8 bases and 1 base respectively, with 15 bases between them. The CDR3 loop reads CASGEPVGSYEQYF. CDR3 nucleotides: TGTGCCAGCGGAGAACCGGTTGGATCCTACGAGCAGTACTTC.

V and J are TRBV6-2 or TRBV6-3 and TRBJ2-1; TRBD2 is a possible D gene (6 bases). Per germline, CDR1 MNHEY and CDR2 SVGEGT. Trimming removed 5 bases from V and 11 bases from J, with 22 bases in between. The CDR3 extends over 15 amino acids. Here the CDR3 reads CASSKRVSSYDKQFF. For the CDR3, the DNA is TGTGCCAGCAGTAAGCGGGTGAGCTCCTACGATAAGCAGTTCTTC.

This clonotype was detected only once. A clone one base away is much larger, so this may be a read error. J is TRBJ1-1 and V is TRBV13; D uncertain. Looked up from germline, CDR1 is PRHDT and CDR2 is FYEKMQ (reference sequence). This CDR3 comprises 13 residues. The CDR3 loop reads CASSLGKGTETFF. CDR3 sequence (DNA): TGTGCCAGCAGCTTGGGTAAGGGTACTGAAACTTTCTTT.

This clonotype was recorded many times. The rearrangement uses TRBV4-3 and TRBJ2-7; D gene ambiguous. Trimming stripped 0 bases from V and 1 base from J, with 7 bases between. This CDR3 is built from 14 residues. Germline CDR1 reads LGHNA; CDR2 reads YSLEER. The CDR3 protein is CASSQDLGSYEQYF. The CDR3 DNA follows: TGCGCCAGCAGCCAAGATTTGGGGTCCTACGAGCAGTACTTC.

Concerning this clonotype itself: Compared with germline, one end of the junction differs, possibly owing to a read error. The chain joins TRBV11-3 to TRBJ2-2; tentative D call: TRBD1 (6 bases). Germline CDR1 and CDR2: SGHNT and YENEEA. CDR3 length: 17 residues. The CDR3 coding sequence is TGTGCCAGCAGCTTTTCCCTCAGGGGTTCGAACACCGGGGAGCTGTTCTTT. Residues: CASSFSLRGSNTGELFF.

Points on this clonotype: The conserved closing phenylalanine or tryptophan is absent in this CDR3, likely reflecting a read error. V gene TRBV6-2 or TRBV6-3 combines with J gene TRBJ1-1; unclear D gene. There are 12 residues in the CDR3. Between the trimmed V and J ends, which lost 5 bases and 2 bases, there was a span of 6 bases. The V gene's germline CDR1 is MNHEY and CDR2 SVGEGT. The CDR3 is CASSRDNTEAFS. The DNA of the CDR3 is TGTGCCAGCAGTCGAGACAACACTGAAGCTTTCTCT.

To note about this clonotype: The conserved phenylalanine or tryptophan normally closing the CDR3 is absent here, so this likely arose from a read error. The chain carries TRBV20-1 and TRBJ1-6; tentatively, D is TRBD1 (5 bases). CDR3 length: 14 residues. V gave up 5 bases and J gave up 6 bases, with 14 bases separating them. Per germline, CDR1 DFQATT and CDR2 SNEGSKA (reference sequence). CDR3 nucleotides: TGCAGTGCTCGTGGGACCGCTCCTAATTCACCCCTCCACTTA. It specifies CSARGTAPNSPLHL.

About this clonotype: This could be a read error, since a much larger clone is one nucleotide away. The chain couples TRBV20-1 to TRBJ1-1; D might be TRBD1 (5 bases). The CDR3 has 14 residues. Trimming shortened V by 5 bases and J by 0 bases, and 13 bases separated the two germline ends. Looked up from germline, CDR1 is DFQATT and CDR2 is SNEGSKA (reference sequence). Written as DNA, the CDR3 is TGCAGTGCTCCCAAGCGGGACCTGAACACTGAAGCTTTCTTT. This sequence encodes CSAPKRDLNTEAFF.

The chain combines TRBV20-1 with TRBJ2-7; TRBD2 aligns across 13 bases. V shed 2 bases and J 3 bases; nucleotides not matched to a gene: 4. The CDR3 is 15 residues long. Germline V CDR1 and CDR2: DFQATT, SNEGSKA (reference sequence). The CDR3: CSARKLAGGIYEQYF. CDR3 nucleotides: TGCAGTGCTAGAAAACTAGCGGGAGGGATCTACGAGCAGTACTTC.

In this sample, this clonotype turned up a few times. This rearrangement joins TRBV7-8 to TRBJ1-1; the D is unclear. V dropped 3 bases and J dropped 5 bases, with 16 bases sitting between them. This CDR3 has 15 amino acids. Germline values: CDR1 SGHVS, CDR2 FQNEAQ. The CDR3 region is CASSFDDYGVTEAFF. CDR3 nucleotide sequence: TGTGCCAGCAGCTTTGACGACTATGGGGTTACTGAAGCTTTCTTT.

V gene TRBV11-2 combines with J gene TRBJ1-2; no definite D call. This CDR3 comprises 18 residues. Trimming cost V 10 bases and J 1 base, with 28 bases left between them. Germline CDR1 and CDR2: SGHAT and FQNNGV. As DNA, the CDR3 is TGTGCCAACATTACTCTATGGGGTACCGCAGGAATTAACTATGGCTACACCTTC. Translation gives CANITLWGTAGINYGYTF.

V usage is TRBV20-1 and J usage is TRBJ2-7; D assignment may be TRBD1 or TRBD2 (5 bases each). Gene TRBJ2-1 matches the end of the DNA better, so the J call may be wrong. Germline CDR1 is DFQATT and CDR2 is SNEGSKA (reference sequence). CDR3 length equals 12 residues. CDR3: CSASGQRGEQFF. CDR3 bases: TGCAGTGCTAGCGGACAAAGAGGGGAGCAGTTCTTC.

This clonotype was seen just once. A read error may be the cause here, since a much bigger clone is one base away. The gene calls are TRBV6-5 and TRBJ1-1; no firm D call. This CDR3 has 13 amino acids. Germline V gives CDR1 MNHEY, CDR2 SVGAGI. The germline V and J ends were trimmed by 6 bases and 5 bases, with 13 bases remaining between them. The CDR3 loop reads CASSIESNTEAFF. CDR3 nucleotide sequence: TGTGCCAGCAGCATTGAGTCAAATACTGAAGCTTTCTTT.

The CDR3 nucleotides are TGCAGTGCTAGGGAATTGAGAGCTGAGCAGTTCTTC. Protein sequence: CSARELRAEQFF. This sequence joins TRBV20-1 and TRBJ2-1; D call uncertain. With 3 bases removed from V and 9 bases from J, the gap between germline ends came to 12 bases. The length of the CDR3 is 12 residues. Germline CDR1 reads DFQATT; CDR2 reads SNEGSKA (reference sequence).

Notes on this clonotype: The junction differs from germline at one of its ends, possibly a read error. V gene TRBV11-2 combines with J gene TRBJ2-4, with a tentative D call TRBD2 (6 bases). The CDR3 covers 14 residues. Germline loops: CDR1 SGHAT, CDR2 FQNNGV. In DNA form, the CDR3 reads TGTGCCAGCGGCTTCCCCACCGGAGGGAACATTCAGTACTTC. It codes for CASGFPTGGNIQYF.

About this clonotype itself: Since a much larger clone is just one base distant, this may be a read error. The CDR3 protein is CSDTGTDTGELFF. In DNA form, the CDR3 reads TGCAGTGATACGGGAACGGACACCGGGGAGCTGTTTTTT. The V gene is TRBV20-1, the J gene TRBJ2-2; TRBD2 might be the D (5 bases). The germline CDR1 and CDR2 sequences are DFQATT and SNEGSKA (reference sequence). The CDR3 extends over 13 amino acids. V was clipped by 7 bases and J by 3 bases, with 12 bases between them.

A note on this clonotype: The junction departs from germline at one end; a sequencing error may be responsible. The V and J genes are TRBV6-6 and TRBJ1-6; unclear D gene. The CDR3 length is 17 residues. Germline-derived CDR1 and CDR2 are MNHNY and SVGAGI (reference sequence). The CDR3 nucleotides read TGTGCCAGCAGATTTGATGAAAAGAGCTCCTATAAATCACCCCTCCACTTT. Encoded protein: CASRFDEKSSYKSPLHF.

The chain combines TRBV14 with TRBJ2-1; 8 bases map to TRBD1. The germline CDR1 and CDR2 sequences are SGHDN and FVKESK. Trimming at V came to 4 bases and at J to 3 bases, leaving 5 bases not matched to a gene. This CDR3 is 15 amino acids long. CDR3 amino acids: CASSPWTGIYNEQFF. Here the CDR3 DNA reads TGTGCCAGCAGCCCATGGACAGGGATCTACAATGAGCAGTTCTTC.

The V call is TRBV11-2, the J call TRBJ2-7; TRBD1 is a possible D gene (6 bases). This CDR3 has 16 residues. Per germline, CDR1 SGHAT and CDR2 FQNNGV. The V and J ends lost 5 bases and 4 bases respectively, with 21 bases between them. CDR3 DNA: TGTGCCAGCAGCCGAAAAGGGGGACACCAGTTATACGAGCAGTACTTC. Translating gives CASSRKGGHQLYEQYF.

Points on this clonotype: The junction departs from the called germline gene at one end, perhaps through a read error. The genes are TRBV28 and TRBJ1-2; TRBD1 agrees at 7 bases. CDR3 size: 14 residues. CDR1 and CDR2 (germline): MDHEN, SYDVKM. The CDR3 DNA follows: TGTGCCTGCAGTTTAAAAGGGGGCTTCTATGGCTACACCTTC. Its translation: CACSLKGGFYGYTF.